Listed here is a single T cell receptor (beta chain). Its antigen is currently not known. Within one base of it there is no much larger clone, and no base qualities were kept. The data are from a study of immune evolution from preneoplasia to lung adenocarcinoma (dated by TCRdb to about 2021). Turning to the overall study: HLA loss of heterozygosity was seen in roughly 6.6%, 14% and 36% of AIS, MIA and ADC lesions, and in no AAH lesions. The study profiled immune contexture across lung adenocarcinoma precursors and invasive adenocarcinoma using immune gene expression, TCR sequencing and multiplex immunofluorescence. Resected precursor lesions (AAH, AIS, MIA) and invasive adenocarcinomas were compared against paired morphologically normal lung tissue. The sample size depended on which specimens were available, not on a prior power calculation. The immune data were integrated with whole exome sequencing and methylation data obtained from the same cohort of nodules. A total of under 60 patients with pulmonary nodules who underwent surgical resection were included in the overall cohort. The TCR sequencing data were obtained from a few dozen patients. It was reported in the study that 100 or so samples were used for TCR sequencing. POLYSOLVER was used to infer Class I HLA alleles from exome data, and LOHHLA was used to detect allele-specific HLA loss.

The immunoSEQ hsTCRbeta Kit was used to sequence TCR beta CDR3 regions from DNA. From the authors' description of their analysis: TCR sequencing data were analysed with the ImmunoSEQ Analyzer. T cell clonality was defined as 1 minus Pielou's evenness, as computed on productive rearrangements. T cell diversity was measured with the inverse Simpson index on productive templates. T cell density was TCR beta template counts normalized to usable DNA, estimated by amplifying and sequencing housekeeping genes. Two-sided Kruskal-Wallis tests were used to compare TCR metrics between histologic stages. As stored in TCRdb, this immuneACCESS dataset retains in-frame rearrangements with V and J assigned. A fraction of the clones does not appear; measured against another copy, unresolved V genes explain less than half of the discrepancy, and the remainder lacks a known reason. V, J and clone size derive from that table, while D and trimming were established from the DNA sequence. The sample table contains 8,000 to 9,500 clones; only one count was recorded for 70% to 80% of them. Together, the top ten hold nearly 9.5% of the sample.

Paper-wide results and their limitations: The highest top T cell clone frequencies were observed in normal lung, and a progressive decrease in top T cell clone frequencies appeared to occur from AAH through AIS, MIA and invasive adenocarcinoma. KRAS-mutant nodules showed the highest T cell clonality compared with EGFR-mutant or double wild-type lesions. Findings were based on association rather than direct causation; larger cohorts with long-term follow-up and longitudinal biopsies were deemed needed. The highest clonality was observed in normal lung, whereas higher T cell density and diversity but lower clonality appeared to be present in later-stage lesions. All patients were from Japan and China, so applicability to Western populations was uncertain.

The V end loses 3 bases and the J end loses 0 bases, and a stretch of 5 bases separates them. Counted from cysteine to phenylalanine, this CDR3 has 13 amino acids. The CDR3 DNA has 39 bases and is translated from base 1. CDR1 and CDR2 were assigned from the germline V gene as KGHSH and LQKENI. Patients underwent resection in Japan or China between about 2014 and 2017. The histologic diagnosis of each case was independently confirmed on H&E slides by two lung cancer pathologists. Macro-dissection after pathologic assessment enriched premalignant or tumor cells for nucleic acid extraction. FFPE tissue was used for DNA isolation with the AllPrep DNA/RNA FFPE Kit.

The chain was built from TRBV18 and TRBJ1-1, with no D gene named confidently. Source material: FFPE minimally invasive lung adenocarcinoma tissue. In the paper's terms, the cell subset or site label means: micro-invasive lung adenocarcinoma (MIA). This receptor was obtained from an older donor with lung adenocarcinoma. The DNA reads as follows: TGTGCCAGCTCACCGGGTGTGAACACTGAAGCTTTCTTT. Its protein reads: CASSPGVNTEAFF.